This passage covers 17 T cell receptor beta chains from one sample sequenced in a study of response to subunit inactivated influenza vaccine. One entry per CDR3 protein, called by TCRdb with MiXCR from the RT-PCR reads. The data contain about 190,000 distinct CDR3 sequences, approximately 15% of them singletons. The sequenced sample was CD8+ T cells sorted from PBMCs, obtained 5 to 6 days after vaccination. All receptors derive from a middle-aged man who received an inactivated influenza vaccine.

The chain joins TRBV5-1 to TRBJ2-2; maybe TRBD1 (5 bases). The CDR3 loop spans 16 amino acids. The germline V gene has CDR1 SGHRS and CDR2 YFSETQ. V lost 0 bases to trimming and J lost 3 bases, with 12 bases between them. CDR3 nucleotide sequence: TGCGCCAGCAGCTTGGGTTGGGGCGCCGACACCGGGGAGCTGTTTTTT. Translation: CASSLGWGADTGELFF.

This chain connects TRBV29-1 to TRBJ1-2, with TRBD1 matching 7 bases. CDR1 and CDR2 from the germline V gene are SQVTM and ANQGSEA. The V and J ends lost 4 bases and 2 bases, in that order; junction bases with no gene match: 1. The CDR3 has 12 residues. DNA of the CDR3: TGCAGCGTTGGGGACAGAAACTATGGCTACACCTTC. Its protein product is CSVGDRNYGYTF.

This clonotype appeared a single time. The gene calls are TRBV20-1 and TRBJ1-2, with D possibly matching TRBD1 (6 bases). With 1 base removed from V and 4 bases from J, the gap between germline ends came to 19 bases. The V gene's germline CDR1 is DFQATT and CDR2 SNEGSKA (reference sequence). The CDR3 length is 16 residues. The CDR3 protein is CSARVEGGTLTYGYTF. The CDR3, as DNA: TGCAGTGCTAGAGTCGAGGGGGGCACCCTTACCTATGGCTACACCTTC.

This clonotype was seen a single time. A read error may be the cause here, since a much bigger clone is one base away. The V and J genes are TRBV3-1 and TRBJ2-7, with D perhaps matching TRBD2 (5 bases). The length of the CDR3 is 15 residues. Trimming removed 0 bases at V and 5 bases at J, with 14 bases between. Germline CDR1 and CDR2: LGHDT and YNNKEL (reference sequence). CDR3 sequence reads: CASSQEWTVFNEQYF. CDR3 nucleotides: TGTGCCAGCAGCCAAGAGTGGACTGTGTTTAACGAGCAGTACTTC.

The chain employs TRBV30 and TRBJ2-7; D is possibly TRBD2 (6 bases). V lost 0 bases and J 6 bases, leaving 15 bases between the germline ends. The CDR3 spans 14 residues. Per the germline V gene, CDR1 is GTSNPN and CDR2 is SVGIG (reference sequence). This CDR3 is CAWSVSLTEGEQYF. The DNA for the CDR3 is TGTGCCTGGAGTGTATCATTAACGGAGGGCGAGCAGTACTTC.

V usage is TRBV9 and J usage is TRBJ2-1; 9 positions agree with TRBD2. The J segment lost 7 bases and the V segment lost 7 bases, leaving 12 bases of the junction unmatched. The CDR3 totals 15 residues. The germline gives CDR1 SGDLS, CDR2 YYNGEE. CDR3 nucleotide sequence: TGTGCCAGCTCCACGGGTAGCGGGAGTTTAAATGAGCAGTTCTTC. Encoded protein: CASSTGSGSLNEQFF. Supplemented by reference TRBV9 and TRBJ2-1, the full variable domain reads DSGVTQTPKHLITATGQRVTLRCSPRSGDLSVYWYQQSLDQGLQFLIQYYNGEERAKGNILERFSAQQFPDLHSELNLSSLELGDSALYFCASSTGSGSLNEQFFGPGTRLTVL.

This clonotype was detected only a few times. V is TRBV4-1 and J is TRBJ1-1; a weak D match, TRBD1 (6 bases). This CDR3 is 18 amino acids long. Germline V gene data show CDR1 as MGHRA and CDR2 as YSYEKL. With 6 bases removed from V and 5 bases from J, the gap between germline ends came to 28 bases. CDR3 amino acids: CASRDPRDTYGLWTEAFF. In DNA, the CDR3 is TGCGCCAGCAGAGACCCTCGGGACACCTACGGGCTATGGACTGAAGCTTTCTTT.

The V call is TRBV6-2 or TRBV6-3, the J call TRBJ2-1; TRBD2 matches 7 bases. V dropped 2 bases and J dropped 4; count of bases not matched to a gene: 5. The CDR3 extends over 15 amino acids. The V gene's germline CDR1 is MNHEY and CDR2 SVGEGT. The CDR3 coding sequence is TGTGCCAGCAGTTACGTACTAGCGATTTACAATGAGCAGTTCTTC. Translating it yields CASSYVLAIYNEQFF.

V is TRBV28 and J is TRBJ2-1; maybe TRBD2 (6 bases). Germline CDR1 MDHEN, CDR2 SYDVKM. V was trimmed by 7 bases and J by 6 bases, leaving 19 bases between them. CDR3 length: 15 amino acids. The CDR3 DNA sequence: TGTGCCAGCAAGTCCGGGAGTCTGGGCCTCAATGAGCAGTTCTTC. The encoded protein is CASKSGSLGLNEQFF.

This clonotype has a handful of counts. The chain combines TRBV7-9 with TRBJ1-2, with 7 bases fitting TRBD1. V lost 0 bases, J lost 3 bases, and 4 bases stayed unmatched. The germline V gene encodes CDR1 SEHNR and CDR2 FQNEAQ (reference sequence). The CDR3 is 15 residues long. The CDR3 region is CASSLAGGTYYGYTF. DNA of the CDR3: TGTGCCAGCAGCTTAGCAGGGGGCACTTACTATGGCTACACCTTC. The full variable domain, in which reference TRBV7-9 and TRBJ1-2 provide the parts outside the CDR3, is DTGVSQNPRHKITKRGQNVTFRCDPISEHNRLYWYRQTLGQGPEFLTYFQNEAQLEKSRLLSDRFSAERPKGSFSTLEIQRTEQGDSAMYLCASSLAGGTYYGYTFGSGTRLTVV.

This clonotype was counted only a few times. The J gene is TRBJ2-5, the V gene TRBV7-9; weak D call: TRBD1 (5 bases). V was clipped by 0 bases and J by 4 bases, with 6 bases between them. Per the germline V gene, CDR1 is SEHNR and CDR2 is FQNEAQ (reference sequence). The CDR3 loop spans 13 amino acids. CDR3 sequence reads: CASSLAQVETQYF. The CDR3 DNA is TGTGCCAGCAGCTTAGCACAGGTAGAGACCCAGTACTTC.

At least ten counts were recorded for this clonotype. The CDR3 spells CASSYALGAEPQHF. The CDR3 nucleotides read TGTGCCAGCAGTTACGCCTTAGGTGCGGAGCCCCAGCATTTT. This chain uses TRBV6-5 with TRBJ1-5, with D unclear. V was cut by 2 bases and J by 8 bases, with 13 bases left in between. The CDR3 is made up of 14 amino acids. Germline CDR1 reads MNHEY; CDR2 reads SVGAGI.

The chain combines TRBV5-1 with TRBJ2-7, with TRBD2 matching 14 bases. V dropped 4 bases and J dropped 2; count of bases not matched to a gene: 8. The germline V gene has CDR1 SGHRS and CDR2 YFSETQ. The CDR3 sequence is 17 residues long. As DNA, the CDR3 is TGCGCCAGCAGCACCGGGACTAGCGGGGGTTTCACCTACGAGCAGTACTTC. It encodes CASSTGTSGGFTYEQYF.

This clonotype was seen a few times. The chain recombines TRBV28 with TRBJ2-7; possibly TRBD1 for D (6 bases). In germline, CDR1 is MDHEN, CDR2 SYDVKM. This CDR3 has 15 residues. V was trimmed by 3 bases and J by 5 bases, leaving 17 bases between them. The CDR3, as DNA: TGTGCCAGCAGTTTCTACGGTACAGGGTCCCACGAGCAGTACTTC. It specifies CASSFYGTGSHEQYF.

The rearrangement joins TRBV6-5 to TRBJ2-7; weak D call: TRBD2 (6 bases). CDR1 and CDR2 (germline): MNHEY, SVGAGI. V lost 1 base and J 0 bases, leaving 7 bases between the germline ends. The CDR3 runs 14 residues. The CDR3, as DNA: TGTGCCAGCAGTTACTACGGGAGCTCCTACGAGCAGTACTTC. Encoded protein: CASSYYGSSYEQYF.

The chain recombines TRBV4-3 with TRBJ2-2; D ambiguous. This CDR3 contains 13 residues. Trimming removed 0 bases from V and 7 bases from J, with 6 bases in between. In germline, CDR1 is LGHNA, CDR2 YSLEER. The CDR3 reads CASSQERIGELFF. For the CDR3, the DNA is TGCGCCAGCAGCCAAGAGCGGATCGGGGAGCTGTTTTTT.

This clonotype was counted between two and nine times. The chain is built from TRBV3-1 and TRBJ2-7; possible D gene TRBD1, 6 bases. The V gene's germline CDR1 is LGHDT and CDR2 YNNKEL (reference sequence). Trimming shortened V by 4 bases and J by 5 bases, and 18 bases separated the two germline ends. There are 15 residues in the CDR3. CDR3 nucleotides: TGTGCCAGCAGCCCGCGCATACAGGGTACCGACGAGCAGTACTTC. Amino acid sequence: CASSPRIQGTDEQYF.